The TCR beta chain described here comes from a study of cytomegalovirus exposure and HLA in healthy donors. V dropped 5 bases and J dropped 14; count of bases not matched to a gene: 23. The germline V gene has CDR1 MGHDK and CDR2 SYGVNS. This CDR3 has 16 amino acids. As regards this clone: Its antigen is not identified.

Primers for the PCR totalled 60 Vbeta and 13 Jbeta. Generated by immunoSEQ multiplex PCR, the TCRdb table keeps only in-frame clones and is missing some. The table records some 150,000 clones, around 10% of them present only once. Whole-study findings and limits: Later on, an analysis tied some 17,000 TCR beta sequences to HLA alleles at 0.05 false discovery rate. The authors enumerated over 150 TCR beta chains as linked to cytomegalovirus. Specificity of three CMV-associated chains for CMV antigens was verified in vitro. Reported findings show TCR beta sequences accurately forecast HLA-A and HLA-B alleles in most subjects.

The clonotype comes from a woman in her thirties or forties in good health and CMV-seropositive. The source material was PBMCs. The chain recombines TRBV25-1 with TRBJ2-5; 7 positions agree with TRBD1. CDR3 sequence: CASSSGLGGYSAVPYF. CDR3 sequence (DNA): TGTGCCAGCAGTTCCGGGTTAGGGGGCTACTCTGCCGTCCCCTACTTC.